A single sample is the source of the 13 T cell receptor beta chains below, sequenced in a study of regulatory T cells in long-lasting Graves disease. TCR beta libraries were built with iRepertoire HTBI primers and Arm-PCR of CDR3 regions. TCRdb processed the multiplex PCR reads anew with MiXCR; each CDR3 protein has one entry. The sample includes 350,000 to 400,000 distinct CDR3 sequences, roughly a sixth of them seen just once. Time point of the sample: newly diagnosed GD, antithyroid drugs for less than 3 months. PBMC RNA was the source of the TCR library. The input for sequencing was peripheral blood mononuclear cells (PBMCs), taken at new diagnosis, from a patient treated with antithyroid drugs. These receptors came from a female donor with Graves disease.

The rearrangement joins TRBV28 to TRBJ2-7; TRBD2 aligns across 8 bases. The V gene's germline CDR1 is MDHEN and CDR2 SYDVKM. CDR3 size: 16 residues. J was trimmed by 6 bases and V by 3 bases; bases with no gene match: 13. CDR3 nucleotide sequence: TGTGCCAGCAGTTTCAATCGTCAGCGGGAGATGGGCGAGCAGTACTTC. This sequence encodes CASSFNRQREMGEQYF.

This clonotype was counted many times. J is TRBJ2-1 and V is TRBV27; D unclear. Trimming shortened V by 5 bases and J by 6 bases, and 11 bases separated the two germline ends. The CDR3 extends over 13 amino acids. Per germline, CDR1 MNHEY and CDR2 SMNVEV (reference sequence). Written as DNA, the CDR3 is TGTGCCAGCAGTCCCCAGTGGGGCAATGAGCAGTTCTTC. This translates into CASSPQWGNEQFF.

In its sample, this clonotype was seen many times. The chain couples TRBV5-1 to TRBJ2-3, with D possibly being TRBD1 (6 bases). CDR1 is SGHRS and CDR2 is YFSETQ in the germline V gene. Deletions cut 8 bases from V and 1 base from J, with 8 bases between. This CDR3 comprises 12 residues. The DNA for the CDR3 is TGCGCCAGTACAGGGCGCACAGATACGCAGTATTTT. Translation gives CASTGRTDTQYF.

This clonotype has at least ten counts. The chain has TRBV12-3 or TRBV12-4 and TRBJ1-2, with D unresolved. V lost 2 bases and J lost 2, with 6 bases in between. This CDR3 comprises 13 residues. CDR3 region: CASSLIGNYGYTF. The CDR3 region has the DNA TGTGCCAGCAGTTTAATAGGGAACTATGGCTACACCTTC.

In the case of this clonotype: A much larger clone lies one base from this, so it may be a read error. Because the CDR3 is missing its conserved closing phenylalanine or tryptophan, this is likely a read error. V gene TRBV20-1 combines with J gene TRBJ2-5; maybe TRBD2 (5 bases). V dropped 2 bases and J dropped 1 base, with 14 bases sitting between them. The CDR3 is made up of 15 amino acids. Germline V gene sequence: CDR1 DFQATT, CDR2 SNEGSKA (reference sequence). In DNA, the CDR3 is TGCAGTGCTAGATCGGCGACTAATTCCCAAGAGACCCAGTACCTC. Translation gives CSARSATNSQETQYL.

On this clonotype: A read error may explain this, as a much larger clone is one base away. The chain joins TRBV19 to TRBJ1-2; tentative D call: TRBD1 (6 bases). CDR1 and CDR2 from the germline V gene are LNHDA and SQIVND (reference sequence). The CDR3 consists of 16 residues. The CDR3 spells CAISLRGGTVPYGYTF. The CDR3, as DNA: TGTGCCATTAGTCTAAGAGGGGGGACGGTCCCCTATGGCTACACCTTC.

This chain uses TRBV4-1 with TRBJ2-3; 7 positions agree with TRBD2. The CDR3 totals 14 residues. Unmatched junction bases numbered 5, after V lost 4 bases and J lost 4 bases. CDR1 and CDR2 from the germline V gene are MGHRA and YSYEKL. CDR3 sequence (DNA): TGCGCCAGCAGCCCCGCGGGAGAGGCAGATACGCAGTATTTT. Translation: CASSPAGEADTQYF.

This clonotype came up many times. V gene TRBV6-1 combines with J gene TRBJ2-7, with D possibly matching TRBD2 (6 bases). Germline V gene lookup returns CDR1 MNHNS and CDR2 SASEGT. This CDR3 contains 16 residues. V lost 0 bases and J lost 8, with 20 bases in between. The CDR3 nucleotides read TGTGCCAGCAGTGAAGCGACGGGCGGGGAAGGTAGGAAGCAGTACTTC. Translated: CASSEATGGEGRKQYF.

This clonotype was recorded many times. The chain has TRBV27 and TRBJ2-3; D may match TRBD1 or TRBD2 (5 bases each). The V gene's germline CDR1 is MNHEY and CDR2 SMNVEV (reference sequence). The length of the CDR3 is 16 residues. Trimming took off 5 bases at V and 4 bases at J, with 19 bases between the two ends. The CDR3 protein is CASSVLGGVGADTQYF. As DNA, the CDR3 is TGTGCCAGCAGTGTACTAGGTGGGGTAGGGGCAGATACGCAGTATTTT.

This clonotype occurred many times. The chain is built from TRBV5-1 and TRBJ2-3; tentatively, D is TRBD1 (5 bases). V was pared by 0 bases and J by 1 base, with 9 bases between. The CDR3 is made up of 15 amino acids. In germline, CDR1 is SGHRS, CDR2 YFSETQ. Here the CDR3 DNA reads TGCGCCAGCAGCTTGGAGGACACCCGCACAGATACGCAGTATTTT. Residues: CASSLEDTRTDTQYF.

The rearrangement joins TRBV24-1 to TRBJ2-5; the match to TRBD2 covers 13 bases. The junction had 5 bases not matched to a gene; V was cut back by 4 bases and J by 1 base. From germline, CDR1 is KGHDR and CDR2 SFDVKD. This CDR3 has 17 amino acids. The CDR3 is CATSDPTSGGTQETQYF. CDR3 nucleotide sequence: TGTGCCACCAGTGACCCGACTAGCGGGGGGACCCAAGAGACCCAGTACTTC.

This clonotype was recorded many times. This chain connects TRBV2 to TRBJ1-1; no clear D. Trimming removed 4 bases at V and 3 bases at J, with 6 bases between. The CDR3 covers 12 residues. Germline V lookup: CDR1 SNHLY, CDR2 FYNNEI. CDR3 sequence (DNA): TGTGCCAGCAGTGTCACGGACACTGAAGCTTTCTTT. It specifies CASSVTDTEAFF.

About this clonotype: One end of the junction does not line up with germline, which may come from a read error. This chain links TRBV9 with TRBJ2-7, with D perhaps matching TRBD1 or TRBD2 (5 bases each). Germline V lookup: CDR1 SGDLS, CDR2 YYNGEE. The CDR3 sequence is 14 residues long. CDR3 sequence: CASSVGDGSHEQYF. CDR3 nucleotides: TGTGCCAGCAGCGTAGGGGACGGCTCCCACGAGCAGTACTTC.